This T cell receptor (beta chain) was identified during a study of T cell responses to AZD1222 COVID-19 vaccine (dated by TCRdb to the early 2020s). About the study as a whole: AZD1222 recipients with second doses at about 4 weeks or about 12 weeks were pooled, because spike-specific TCR depth and breadth did not differ between schedules. A total of roughly 240 trial participants underwent TCR sequencing, of whom roughly 210 received two doses of AZD1222 and roughly 25 received two doses of the MenACWY control vaccine. Enrollment into the trials was organized by age into subgroups of 18-55, 56-69 and 70-plus years, and those subgroups contained roughly 140, 27 and 60 TCR-sequenced participants, respectively.

In the paper's terms, the time point label means: baseline before first vaccination. Samples from vaccinated people were obtained from the UK trials COV001 and COV002, which included a single-blind randomized controlled phase 2/3 trial of AZD1222 (ChAdOx1 nCoV-19) in healthy adults. For TCRbeta chain sequencing, PBMC samples were collected from trial participants at day 0 and at day 28 after the second dose. The CDR3 regions of human TCRbeta chains were analyzed by immunosequencing. Processing in the source paper ran as follows. Repertoire TCRs were checked for matches against a reference library of SARS-CoV-2-specific TCRs that had been generated using the MIRA antigen-specificity platform. Breadth was defined as the fraction of unique TCRs that were SARS-CoV-2-associated, and depth was defined as the fraction of total T cells that were SARS-CoV-2-associated. Using the MIRA data, each spike-specific TCR was assigned both to the spike region to which the TCR was reactive and to a CD4 or CD8 class. Log10-transformed breadth and depth values were compared by one-way ANOVA with Sidak's multiple comparisons tests. In TCRdb, the immuneACCESS table is reduced to in-frame sequences with V and J assigned. These tables do not hold every clone; where another copy was compared, an unresolved V gene accounts for under half, and the others remain unexplained. Clonal size and the V and J genes are those of that table, whereas D and trimming came from the DNA. The sample profile shows around 100,000 clones; over 70% of them were found once. The biggest ten clones account for around 20% of the sample.

A remark on this clone: Its binding antigen is unknown. One base away there is no much larger clone; base qualities are not given.

Overall study results and their limits: Conclusions about previously exposed vaccinees are limited because only five to seven AZD1222 recipients were SARS-CoV-2 seropositive at baseline. Reportedly, almost half of the unique spike-specific TCRs recognized epitopes lying outside the regions that are mutated in the B.1.351 and B.1.1.7 variants. Because no samples from the day 14 peak response were available, repertoires could be characterized only after the peak T cell response. Vaccine-associated CD4 TCRs spanned the whole spike protein, with dominant responses in regions 160-218 and 743-854. Most participants were white British and females outnumbered males, and the authors suggested that clonal diversity may have been underestimated. Spike-specific TCR breadth and depth rose significantly after two AZD1222 doses compared with day 0 and with MenACWY recipients. The 56-69-year group was small, and its depth increase did not reach significance, likely because of low power.

The CDR3 covers 14 residues, taking in both the cysteine and the phenylalanine. CDR3 DNA only is kept here, 42 bases in frame from base 1. The germline V gene yields SGHTA for CDR1 and FQGNSA for CDR2. The germline V and J ends show losses of 6 bases and 11 bases respectively, and no gene match explains 14 bases of the junction. This chain is built from TRBV7-2 and TRBJ1-1; 8 bases in the middle match TRBD1. The clonotype originates from an adult in good health. The specimen was peripheral blood, collected on day 0 of AZD1222 vaccination. The nucleotide sequence reads TGTGCCAGCAGGGAGACAGGGGAAAGCCCTGGGGCTTTCTTT. The resulting protein is CASRETGESPGAFF.